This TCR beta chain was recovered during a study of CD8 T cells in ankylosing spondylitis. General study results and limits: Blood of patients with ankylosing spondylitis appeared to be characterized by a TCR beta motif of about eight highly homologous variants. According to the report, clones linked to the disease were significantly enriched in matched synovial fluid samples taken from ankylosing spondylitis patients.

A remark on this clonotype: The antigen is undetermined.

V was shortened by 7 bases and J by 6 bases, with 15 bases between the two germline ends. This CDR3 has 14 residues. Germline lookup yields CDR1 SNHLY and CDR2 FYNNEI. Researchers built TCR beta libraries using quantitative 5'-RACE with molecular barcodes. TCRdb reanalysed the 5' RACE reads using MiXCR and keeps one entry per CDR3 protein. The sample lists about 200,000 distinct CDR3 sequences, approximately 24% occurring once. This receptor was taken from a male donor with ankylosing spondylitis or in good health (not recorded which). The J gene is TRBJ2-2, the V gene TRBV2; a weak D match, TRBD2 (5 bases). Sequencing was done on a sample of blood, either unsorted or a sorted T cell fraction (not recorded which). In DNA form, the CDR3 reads TGTGCCAGCAATTTCCTAGCCGGTTCCGGGGAGCTGTTTTTT. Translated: CASNFLAGSGELFF.